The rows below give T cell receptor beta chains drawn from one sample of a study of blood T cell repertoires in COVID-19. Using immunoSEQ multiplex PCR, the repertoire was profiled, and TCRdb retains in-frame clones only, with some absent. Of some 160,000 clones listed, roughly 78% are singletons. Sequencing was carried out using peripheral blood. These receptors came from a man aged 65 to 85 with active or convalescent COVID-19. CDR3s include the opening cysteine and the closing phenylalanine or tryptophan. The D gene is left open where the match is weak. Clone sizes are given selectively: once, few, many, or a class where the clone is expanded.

CDR3: CASSLQGSYEQYF
DNA: TGCGCCAGCAGCCTGCAGGGCTCCTACGAGCAGTACTTC
size: NA
D: NA
J: TRBJ2-7
V: TRBV5-1

CDR3: CASSENKETQYF
DNA: TGCGCCAGCAGCGAAAACAAGGAGACCCAGTACTTC
size: NA
D: NA
J: TRBJ2-5
V: TRBV5-1

CDR3: CASSGGLNQETQYF
DNA: TGTGCTAGCAGCGGCGGACTGAACCAAGAGACCCAGTACTTC
size: NA
D: NA
J: TRBJ2-5
V: TRBV7-7

CDR3: CASSTHQGVGDQPQHF
DNA: TGTGCCAGTAGTACTCATCAGGGGGTGGGCGATCAGCCCCAGCATTTT
size: NA
D: TRBD1
J: TRBJ1-5
V: TRBV19

CDR3: CASSRGDRGLSSPLHF
DNA: TGTGCCAGCAGCCGGGGGGACAGGGGGCTTTCTTCACCCCTCCACTTT
size: NA
D: TRBD1
J: TRBJ1-6
V: TRBV7-8

CDR3: CASSTGAKNIQYF
DNA: TGCGCCAGCAGTACAGGGGCCAAAAACATTCAGTACTTC
size: NA
D: NA
J: TRBJ2-4
V: TRBV10-1

CDR3: CASSGTGGSGYGYTF
DNA: TGTGCCAGCAGCGGGACAGGGGGCTCGGGCTATGGCTACACCTTC
size: NA
D: TRBD1
J: TRBJ1-2
V: TRBV9

CDR3: CASSADRNTGELFF
DNA: TGCGCCAGCAGCGCGGACAGGAACACCGGGGAGCTGTTTTTT
size: NA
D: NA
J: TRBJ2-2
V: TRBV5-1

CDR3: CASSVQGLGNTIYF
DNA: TGTGCCAGCAGCGTACAGGGGCTAGGCAACACCATATATTTT
size: NA
D: NA
J: TRBJ1-3
V: TRBV9

CDR3: CASSPGTGEKLFF
DNA: TGTGCCAGCAGCCCCGGGACAGGGGAAAAACTGTTTTTT
size: NA
D: TRBD1
J: TRBJ1-4
V: TRBV11-2

CDR3: CASSTGTFQGHEQYF
DNA: TGTGCCAGCAGCACCGGGACTTTTCAGGGCCACGAGCAGTACTTC
size: NA
D: NA
J: TRBJ2-7
V: TRBV5-4

CDR3: CASSLVRYNEQFF
DNA: TGTGCCAGCAGCTTAGTTCGGTACAATGAGCAGTTCTTC
size: many
D: NA
J: TRBJ2-1
V: TRBV7-8

CDR3: CASSVDVRVDSPLHF
DNA: TGTGCCAGCAGCGTAGATGTCAGGGTTGATTCACCCCTCCACTTT
size: NA
D: NA
J: TRBJ1-6
V: TRBV9

CDR3: CASSQAYDRAIDSPITDTQYF
DNA: TGTGCCAGCAGTCAAGCCTACGACAGGGCAATAGATTCTCCCATCACAGATACGCAGTATTTT
size: NA
D: TRBD1
J: TRBJ2-3
V: TRBV3-1/TRBV3-2

CDR3: CASSRQGPNEQYF
DNA: TGTGCCAGCAGCCGACAGGGCCCCAACGAGCAGTACTTC
size: NA
D: TRBD1
J: TRBJ2-7
V: TRBV7-2

CDR3: CASSPGQGYTGELFF
DNA: TGTGCCAGCAGTCCCGGACAGGGGTACACCGGGGAGCTGTTTTTT
size: NA
D: TRBD1
J: TRBJ2-2
V: TRBV6-2/TRBV6-3

CDR3: CASSQDRASIYEQYF
DNA: TGCGCCAGCAGCCAAGATAGGGCTAGCATCTACGAGCAGTACTTC
size: NA
D: NA
J: TRBJ2-7
V: TRBV4-3

CDR3: CASGGTYEQYF
DNA: TGTGCCAGCGGGGGGACCTACGAGCAGTACTTC
size: NA
D: NA
J: TRBJ2-7
V: TRBV11-2

CDR3: CASSPIRTNEKLFF
DNA: TGTGCCAGCTCACCCATCAGGACTAATGAAAAACTGTTTTTT
size: NA
D: NA
J: TRBJ1-4
V: TRBV18

CDR3: CASSSGTVNSPLHF
DNA: TGTGCCAGCAGCTCCGGGACAGTAAATTCACCCCTCCACTTT
size: NA
D: TRBD1
J: TRBJ1-6
V: TRBV11-2

CDR3: CASSSPGQGLGYTF
DNA: TGCGCCAGCAGCTCCCCGGGACAGGGCCTCGGCTACACCTTC
size: few
D: TRBD1
J: TRBJ1-2
V: TRBV5-1

CDR3: CASSQDGRGSGNTIYF
DNA: TGTGCCAGCAGCCAAGATGGCAGGGGGTCTGGAAACACCATATATTTT
size: NA
D: TRBD1
J: TRBJ1-3
V: TRBV3-1/TRBV3-2

CDR3: CASSLTAGSYEQYF
DNA: TGTGCCAGCAGTTTAACAGCCGGCTCCTACGAGCAGTACTTC
size: NA
D: NA
J: TRBJ2-7
V: TRBV3-1/TRBV3-2

CDR3: CASRPTGRLEKLFF
DNA: TGTGCCAGCAGGCCGACAGGGAGACTTGAAAAACTGTTTTTT
size: many
D: TRBD1
J: TRBJ1-4
V: TRBV7-9

CDR3: CASSLALSGGGDTQYF
DNA: TGTGCCAGCAGCTTGGCCCTTAGCGGGGGAGGAGATACGCAGTATTTT
size: once
D: TRBD2
J: TRBJ2-3
V: TRBV5-8

CDR3: CASSKRTGHTDTQYF
DNA: TGTGCCAGCAGTAAAAGGACAGGGCACACAGATACGCAGTATTTT
size: NA
D: TRBD1
J: TRBJ2-3
V: TRBV6-5

CDR3: CASSRAGTQYF
DNA: TGTGCCAGCAGTCGCGCTGGGACCCAGTACTTC
size: NA
D: NA
J: TRBJ2-5
V: TRBV12-3/TRBV12-4

CDR3: CASSQERGNTDTQYF
DNA: TGCGCCAGCAGCCAAGAGCGGGGGAACACAGATACGCAGTATTTT
size: NA
D: TRBD2
J: TRBJ2-3
V: TRBV4-1

CDR3: CASSQDARLAGYYEQYF
DNA: TGTGCCAGCAGCCAAGATGCTAGACTAGCGGGGTACTACGAGCAGTACTTC
size: NA
D: TRBD2
J: TRBJ2-7
V: TRBV3-1/TRBV3-2

CDR3: CASSPGGVINQPQHF
DNA: TGTGCCAGCAGCCCCGGGGGGGTCATCAATCAGCCCCAGCATTTT
size: NA
D: NA
J: TRBJ1-5
V: TRBV6-5

CDR3: CASSQGQGNENGYTF
DNA: TGTGCCAGCAGCCAAGGACAGGGGAATGAGAATGGCTACACCTTC
size: NA
D: TRBD1
J: TRBJ1-2
V: TRBV4-2

CDR3: CASSLDGGGTEAFF
DNA: TGTGCCAGCAGCTTAGATGGTGGAGGCACTGAAGCTTTCTTT
size: NA
D: NA
J: TRBJ1-1
V: TRBV7-9

CDR3: CASSLGGGTKRTQYF
DNA: TGCGCCAGCAGCTTAGGGGGGGGTACCAAGAGGACCCAGTACTTC
size: NA
D: NA
J: TRBJ2-5
V: TRBV5-1

CDR3: CASSLAGTGSGANVLTF
DNA: TGTGCCAGCAGCTTAGCCGGGACAGGGAGTGGGGCCAACGTCCTGACTTTC
size: NA
D: TRBD1
J: TRBJ2-6
V: TRBV7-9

CDR3: CASSQVGSTYEQYF
DNA: TGCGCCAGCAGCCAAGTGGGGAGTACCTACGAGCAGTACTTC
size: NA
D: NA
J: TRBJ2-7
V: TRBV4-1

CDR3: CASSPAGQGFYEQYF
DNA: TGCGCCAGCAGCCCCGCGGGACAGGGGTTCTACGAGCAGTACTTC
size: NA
D: TRBD1
J: TRBJ2-7
V: TRBV5-1

CDR3: CASSDQGSSTDTQYF
DNA: TGTGCCAGCAGTGACCAGGGATCTAGCACAGATACGCAGTATTTT
size: NA
D: NA
J: TRBJ2-3
V: TRBV6-2/TRBV6-3

CDR3: CASSISHRLVVEAFF
DNA: TGTGCCAGTAGTATAAGTCACAGGCTCGTTGTTGAAGCTTTCTTT
size: NA
D: NA
J: TRBJ1-1
V: TRBV19

CDR3: CAWSTETTEAFF
DNA: TGTGCCTGGAGTACAGAGACCACTGAAGCTTTCTTT
size: NA
D: NA
J: TRBJ1-1
V: TRBV30

CDR3: CAIMERTGGQETQYF
DNA: TGTGCCATCATGGAAAGGACAGGGGGCCAAGAGACCCAGTACTTC
size: NA
D: TRBD1
J: TRBJ2-5
V: TRBV10-3

CDR3: CASSGGYGQPQHF
DNA: TGTGCCAGTAGTGGGGGGTATGGTCAGCCCCAGCATTTT
size: few
D: NA
J: TRBJ1-5
V: TRBV19

CDR3: CASSIDTSYGYTF
DNA: TGTGCCAGCAGCATTGACACCTCCTATGGCTACACCTTC
size: NA
D: NA
J: TRBJ1-2
V: TRBV7-9

CDR3: CASSLGAGEDEAFF
DNA: TGCGCCAGCAGCTTGGGGGCAGGGGAAGATGAAGCTTTCTTT
size: NA
D: NA
J: TRBJ1-1
V: TRBV5-1

CDR3: CASRARQGATYGYTF
DNA: TGTGCCAGCAGGGCCCGACAGGGGGCGACCTATGGCTACACCTTC
size: NA
D: TRBD1
J: TRBJ1-2
V: TRBV6-5

CDR3: CASSVGPLWDEQFF
DNA: TGTGCCAGCAGCGTGGGGCCACTTTGGGATGAGCAGTTCTTC
size: NA
D: NA
J: TRBJ2-1
V: TRBV9

CDR3: CASREGWRDNEQFF
DNA: TGTGCCAGCAGGGAGGGGTGGAGAGACAATGAGCAGTTCTTC
size: NA
D: NA
J: TRBJ2-1
V: TRBV11-2

CDR3: CASSFPRGTENSPLHF
DNA: TGTGCCAGCAGCTTCCCCCGAGGGACAGAGAATTCACCCCTCCACTTT
size: NA
D: TRBD1
J: TRBJ1-6
V: TRBV7-9

CDR3: CAWSVPNGQPQHF
DNA: TGTGCCTGGAGTGTTCCCAACGGGCAGCCCCAGCATTTT
size: NA
D: NA
J: TRBJ1-5
V: TRBV30

CDR3: CASSQEGGSGELFF
DNA: TGTGCCAGCAGCCAAGAGGGGGGGTCCGGGGAGCTGTTTTTT
size: NA
D: TRBD2
J: TRBJ2-2
V: TRBV3-1/TRBV3-2

CDR3: CASSLGATGSGRGYTF
DNA: TGTGCCAGCAGCTTAGGGGCGACAGGGTCGGGACGTGGCTACACCTTC
size: NA
D: TRBD1
J: TRBJ1-2
V: TRBV7-9

CDR3: CASSLQGNEQFF
DNA: TGTGCCAGCAGTCTACAGGGAAATGAGCAGTTCTTC
size: NA
D: NA
J: TRBJ2-1
V: TRBV12-3/TRBV12-4

CDR3: CASSRGGHQPQHF
DNA: TGTGCCAGCAGTAGGGGGGGACATCAGCCCCAGCATTTT
size: NA
D: NA
J: TRBJ1-5
V: TRBV27

CDR3: CASSSSRRDQNIQYF
DNA: TGTGCCAGCAGTTCATCACGGCGGGATCAAAACATTCAGTACTTC
size: NA
D: NA
J: TRBJ2-4
V: TRBV27

CDR3: CASTMSGGGGYTF
DNA: TGTGCCAGCACCATGAGCGGAGGAGGGGGCTACACCTTC
size: NA
D: NA
J: TRBJ1-2
V: TRBV28

CDR3: CASSVTGGDYGYTF
DNA: TGTGCCAGCAGCGTGACAGGGGGGGATTATGGCTACACCTTC
size: NA
D: TRBD1
J: TRBJ1-2
V: TRBV5-6